These 5 T cell receptor beta chains share one sample of origin, sequenced in a study of shared clonotypes between healthy human individuals. Using immunoSEQ multiplex PCR, the repertoire was profiled, and TCRdb retains in-frame clones only, with some absent. The sample gives about 1 million clones, about 80% of which show up once; roughly 1.4% is in the top ten. The source material was memory CD4+ T cells sorted from blood. Subset indicated: CD45RA-negative fraction. The receptors were gathered from a man aged 18 to 29 in good health.

V and J are TRBV10-3 and TRBJ2-1; the match to TRBD1 covers 7 bases. The CDR3 spans 14 residues. Germline V lookup: CDR1 ENHRY, CDR2 SYGVKD. J gave up 8 bases and V 4 bases, and 8 bases lay outside the gene matches. Here the CDR3 reads CAISGTGSYDEQFF. CDR3 nucleotides: TGTGCCATCAGTGGGACAGGTTCATATGATGAGCAGTTCTTC.

V gene TRBV10-3 combines with J gene TRBJ2-2, with D perhaps TRBD1 or TRBD2 (5 bases each). Germline CDR1 reads ENHRY; CDR2 reads SYGVKD. Trimming took off 0 bases at V and 3 bases at J, with 14 bases between the two ends. The CDR3 is 17 residues long. The DNA for the CDR3 is TGTGCCATCAGTGAGTCGACGGGGCCCTCGTACACCGGGGAGCTGTTTTTT. Its translation is CAISESTGPSYTGELFF.

The rearrangement links TRBV5-1 to TRBJ2-3; TRBD1 aligns across 8 bases. The V segment lost 4 bases and the J segment 8 bases; nucleotides outside the gene matches: 15. CDR3 length: 16 amino acids. Looked up from germline, CDR1 is SGHRS and CDR2 is YFSETQ. Here the CDR3 DNA reads TGCGCCAGCAGCCCCGTAAGGGCAGGGGGCTCCGCTACGCAGTATTTT. It yields the protein CASSPVRAGGSATQYF.

V and J are TRBV19 and TRBJ2-1; possibly TRBD1 for D (5 bases). This CDR3 is 18 amino acids long. V dropped 0 bases and J dropped 8 bases, with 23 bases sitting between them. The germline V gene encodes CDR1 LNHDA and CDR2 SQIVND (reference sequence). Here the CDR3 reads CASSIDRAFSPAPDEQFF. DNA for the CDR3: TGTGCCAGTAGTATAGACAGGGCCTTTTCCCCAGCCCCGGATGAGCAGTTCTTC.

The J gene is TRBJ1-2, the V gene TRBV30; the D is unclear. Trimming removed 3 bases from V and 3 bases from J, with 11 bases in between. CDR1 and CDR2 from the germline V gene are GTSNPN and SVGIG (reference sequence). The CDR3 totals 13 residues. CDR3 protein: CAWSPGHDYGYTF. Here the CDR3 DNA reads TGTGCCTGGAGCCCAGGCCATGACTATGGCTACACCTTC.